In this sample, the clone carrying this TCR beta chain turned up a few times. Clones were read by immunoSEQ multiplex PCR, and TCRdb kept only the in-frame ones, dropping some. In the table there are approximately 170,000 clones, around 80% of which are singletons. The sample belongs to a study of blood T cell repertoires in COVID-19. CDR3 length: 17 amino acids. V trimming: 5 bases; J trimming: 0 bases; junction bases outside the gene matches: 6. Germline lookup yields CDR1 LNHDA and CDR2 SQIVND (reference sequence). Specimen: peripheral blood. The clonotype originates from a woman aged 50 to 65 with acute or convalescent COVID-19. The rearrangement links TRBV19 to TRBJ1-6; 8 nucleotides match TRBD1. The chain's CDR3 is CASSPRTGTSYNSPLHF. As DNA, the CDR3 is TGTGCCAGTAGTCCGCGGACAGGGACCTCCTATAATTCACCCCTCCACTTT.